The sequence of this T cell receptor (beta chain) was determined in a study of T-cell reconstitution after alpha-beta-depleted transplantation in children. Only a few counts were recorded for this clonotype. This CDR3 is built from 13 residues. The V end lost 5 bases, the J end lost 7 bases, and 14 bases lay between the germline ends. Unique molecular identifiers were built into the TCRbeta library. MiXCR, applied by TCRdb to the PCR reads, yields one record per CDR3 protein. The table includes about 230,000 distinct CDR3 sequences, 8.5% to 10% detected once. The source is a human donor who donated a stem cell graft to a child with acute lymphoblastic leukemia. The V gene is TRBV12-3 or TRBV12-4, the J gene TRBJ1-2; no firm D call. This sample comprised PBMCs from the stem cell graft donor, obtained from the stem cell graft. The CDR3 bases are TGTGCCAGCAGTCTTTCGTTTTTTCCTGGCTACACCTTC. Translating it yields CASSLSFFPGYTF.